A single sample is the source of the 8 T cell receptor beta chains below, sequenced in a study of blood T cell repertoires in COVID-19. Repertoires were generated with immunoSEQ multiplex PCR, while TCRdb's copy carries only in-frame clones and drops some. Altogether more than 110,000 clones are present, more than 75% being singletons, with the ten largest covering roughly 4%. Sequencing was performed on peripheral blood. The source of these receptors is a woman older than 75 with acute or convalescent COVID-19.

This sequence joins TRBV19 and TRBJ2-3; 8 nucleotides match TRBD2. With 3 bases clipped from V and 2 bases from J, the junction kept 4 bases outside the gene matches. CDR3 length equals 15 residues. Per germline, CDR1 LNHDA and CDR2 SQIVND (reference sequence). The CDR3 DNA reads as TGTGCCAGTAGTATTACTAGCGGCGCCACAGATACGCAGTATTTT. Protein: CASSITSGATDTQYF.

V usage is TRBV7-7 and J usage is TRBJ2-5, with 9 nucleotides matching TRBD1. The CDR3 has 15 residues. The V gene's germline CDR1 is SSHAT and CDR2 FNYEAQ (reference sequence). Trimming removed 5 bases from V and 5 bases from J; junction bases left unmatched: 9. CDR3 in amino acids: CASSRDRGFRETQYF. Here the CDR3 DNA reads TGTGCCAGCAGCCGCGACAGGGGGTTTAGGGAGACCCAGTACTTC. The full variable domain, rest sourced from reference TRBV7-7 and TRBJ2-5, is GAGVSQSPRYKVTKRGQDVTLRCDPISSHATLYWYQQALGQGPEFLTYFNYEAQPDKSGLPSDRFSAERPEGSISTLTIQRTEQRDSAMYRCASSRDRGFRETQYFGPGTRLLVL.

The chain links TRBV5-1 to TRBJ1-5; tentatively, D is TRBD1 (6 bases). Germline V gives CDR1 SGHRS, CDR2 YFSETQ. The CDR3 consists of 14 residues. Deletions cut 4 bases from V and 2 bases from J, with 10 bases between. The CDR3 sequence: CASSPRGGNQPQHF. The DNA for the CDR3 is TGCGCCAGCAGCCCCAGGGGAGGCAATCAGCCCCAGCATTTT.

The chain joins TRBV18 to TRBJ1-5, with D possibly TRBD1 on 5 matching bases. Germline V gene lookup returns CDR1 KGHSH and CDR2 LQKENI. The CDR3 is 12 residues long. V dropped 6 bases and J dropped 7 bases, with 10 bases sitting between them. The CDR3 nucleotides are TGTGCCAGCTCGCGGGAGGGGCAGCCCCAGCATTTT. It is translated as CASSREGQPQHF.

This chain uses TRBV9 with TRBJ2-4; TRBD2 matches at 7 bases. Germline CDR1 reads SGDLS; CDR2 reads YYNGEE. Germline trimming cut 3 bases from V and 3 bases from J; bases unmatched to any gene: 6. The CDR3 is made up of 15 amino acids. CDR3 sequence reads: CASSGSGSFKNIQYF. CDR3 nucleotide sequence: TGTGCCAGCAGCGGTAGCGGGTCCTTCAAAAACATTCAGTACTTC.

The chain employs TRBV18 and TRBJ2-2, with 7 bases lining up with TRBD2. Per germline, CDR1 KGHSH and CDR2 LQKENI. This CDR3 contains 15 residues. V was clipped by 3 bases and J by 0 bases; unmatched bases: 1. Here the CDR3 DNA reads TGTGCCAGCTCACCCCTAGCGGCGAACACCGGGGAGCTGTTTTTT. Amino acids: CASSPLAANTGELFF.

CDR3 bases: TGTGCCAGCAGTGAAGCGTGGGGCGCTGGAAACACCATATATTTT. It translates to CASSEAWGAGNTIYF. This chain links TRBV6-1 with TRBJ1-3, with D possibly being TRBD1 (5 bases). The CDR3 extends over 15 amino acids. The V gene lost 0 bases and the J gene lost 2 bases, with 8 bases spanning the gap. Germline V gene data show CDR1 as MNHNS and CDR2 as SASEGT.

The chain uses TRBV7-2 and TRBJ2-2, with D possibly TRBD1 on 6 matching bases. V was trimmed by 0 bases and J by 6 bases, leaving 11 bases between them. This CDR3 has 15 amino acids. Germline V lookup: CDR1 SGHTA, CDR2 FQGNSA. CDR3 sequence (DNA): TGTGCCAGCAGCTTAGCCAGGGGATTGGCCGGGGAGCTGTTTTTT. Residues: CASSLARGLAGELFF.